This is a list of T cell receptor beta chains from one sample in a study of Ad26.COV2.S vaccination and SARS-CoV-2 variants. Profiling relied on immunoSEQ multiplex PCR, and the TCRdb table lists in-frame clones only, not all of them. The sample has about 420,000 clones; approximately 87% are singletons. Sequencing was performed on peripheral blood, taken in a trial of Ad26.COV2.S vaccine versus placebo. The receptors derive from a person aged 18-65 years who received the Ad26.COV2.S COVID-19 vaccine or a placebo. CDR3s include the opening cysteine and the closing phenylalanine or tryptophan. The D gene is left open where the match is weak. The size entry is marked missing in some rows and otherwise reads once, few, many or a size class.

D: TRBD1; size: NA; J: TRBJ2-7; V: TRBV18; CDR3: CASSPGDRGPYEQYF; DNA: TGTGCCAGCTCACCAGGGGACAGGGGGCCCTACGAGCAGTACTTC
D: NA; size: few; J: TRBJ1-1; V: TRBV4-3; CDR3: CASSQVEGGNTEAFF; DNA: TGCGCCAGCAGCCAAGTTGAGGGGGGGAACACTGAAGCTTTCTTT
D: TRBD1; size: NA; J: TRBJ2-1; V: TRBV4-3; CDR3: CASSQGLQGSYEQFF; DNA: TGCGCCAGCAGCCAAGGCTTACAGGGGTCGTATGAGCAGTTCTTC
D: NA; size: NA; J: TRBJ2-7; V: TRBV5-8; CDR3: CASRPGPHRDHEQYF; DNA: TGTGCCAGCAGACCTGGTCCACACAGGGACCACGAGCAGTACTTC
D: NA; size: NA; J: TRBJ1-1; V: TRBV19; CDR3: CASSTGGNTEAFF; DNA: TGTGCCAGTAGTACCGGAGGTAACACTGAAGCTTTCTTT
D: NA; size: NA; J: TRBJ2-6; V: TRBV19; CDR3: CASSIDWNFLSGANVLTF; DNA: TGTGCCAGTAGTATAGATTGGAACTTCCTCTCTGGGGCCAACGTCCTGACTTTC
D: NA; size: NA; J: TRBJ1-3; V: TRBV15; CDR3: CATSRDKAAGNTIYF; DNA: TGTGCCACCAGCAGAGATAAGGCAGCCGGAAACACCATATATTTT
D: TRBD1; size: NA; J: TRBJ1-2; V: TRBV28; CDR3: CASRAGTAYGYTF; DNA: TGTGCCAGCAGAGCCGGGACAGCCTATGGCTACACCTTC
D: NA; size: NA; J: TRBJ2-2; V: TRBV6-1; CDR3: CASSEYAENTGELFF; DNA: TGTGCCAGCAGTGAATATGCAGAGAACACCGGGGAGCTGTTTTTT
D: TRBD1; size: NA; J: TRBJ1-1; V: TRBV29-1; CDR3: CSGSQGRNTEAFF; DNA: TGCAGCGGCTCACAGGGGAGGAACACTGAAGCTTTCTTT